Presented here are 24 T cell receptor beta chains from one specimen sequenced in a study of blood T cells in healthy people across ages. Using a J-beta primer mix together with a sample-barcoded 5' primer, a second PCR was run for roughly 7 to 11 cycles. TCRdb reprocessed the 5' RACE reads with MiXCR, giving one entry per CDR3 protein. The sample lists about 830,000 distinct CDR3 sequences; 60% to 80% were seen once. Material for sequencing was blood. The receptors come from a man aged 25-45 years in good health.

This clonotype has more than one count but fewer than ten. Here the CDR3 DNA reads TGTGCCAGCAGTGTTTTTAGCGGGGGGGCAGGAGAGCAGTTCTTC. Protein: CASSVFSGGAGEQFF. The chain uses TRBV2 and TRBJ2-1; 11 nucleotides agree with TRBD2. V lost 4 bases, J lost 10 bases, and 9 bases stayed unmatched. This CDR3 spans 15 amino acids. Germline assignment: CDR1 SNHLY and CDR2 FYNNEI.

This CDR3 reads CASSSNRQGGTEAFF. CDR3 nucleotides: TGTGCCAGCAGCTCTAACCGACAGGGAGGCACTGAAGCTTTCTTT. This chain uses TRBV9 with TRBJ1-1; 7 bases are shared with TRBD1. Germline CDR1 and CDR2: SGDLS and YYNGEE. The J segment lost 4 bases and the V segment lost 4 bases, leaving 10 bases of the junction unmatched. This CDR3 has 15 residues.

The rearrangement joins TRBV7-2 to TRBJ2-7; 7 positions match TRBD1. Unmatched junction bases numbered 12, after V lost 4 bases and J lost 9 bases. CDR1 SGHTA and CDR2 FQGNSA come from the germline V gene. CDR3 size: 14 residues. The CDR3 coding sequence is TGTGCCAGCAGCTACCTGAGACAGGGAGCATGGCAGTACTTC. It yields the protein CASSYLRQGAWQYF.

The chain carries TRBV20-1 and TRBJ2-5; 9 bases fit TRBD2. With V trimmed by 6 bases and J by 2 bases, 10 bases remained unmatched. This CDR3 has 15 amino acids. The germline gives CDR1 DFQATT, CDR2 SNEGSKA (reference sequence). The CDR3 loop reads CSARLAGFTQETQYF. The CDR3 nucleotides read TGCAGTGCCCGTCTAGCGGGGTTTACTCAAGAGACCCAGTACTTC.

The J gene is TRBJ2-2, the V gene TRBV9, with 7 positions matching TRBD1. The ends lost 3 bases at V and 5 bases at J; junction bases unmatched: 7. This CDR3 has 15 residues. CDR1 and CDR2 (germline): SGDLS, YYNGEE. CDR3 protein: CASSASGGKTGELFF. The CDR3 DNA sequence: TGTGCCAGCAGCGCATCAGGGGGTAAAACCGGGGAGCTGTTTTTT.

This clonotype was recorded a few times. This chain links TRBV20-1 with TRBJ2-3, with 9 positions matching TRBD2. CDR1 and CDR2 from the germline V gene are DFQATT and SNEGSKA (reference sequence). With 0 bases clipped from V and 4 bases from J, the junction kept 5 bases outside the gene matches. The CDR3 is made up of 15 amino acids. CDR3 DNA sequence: TGCAGTGCTAGAGATGGTAGCGGGGGTGCAGATACGCAGTATTTT. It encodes CSARDGSGGADTQYF.

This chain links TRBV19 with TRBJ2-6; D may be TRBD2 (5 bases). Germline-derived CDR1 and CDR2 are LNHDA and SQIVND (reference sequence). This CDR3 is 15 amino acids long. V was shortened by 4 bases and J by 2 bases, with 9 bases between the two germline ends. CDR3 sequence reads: CASSTTGTGANVLTF. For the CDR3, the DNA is TGTGCCAGTAGTACGACGGGGACTGGGGCCAACGTCCTGACTTTC.

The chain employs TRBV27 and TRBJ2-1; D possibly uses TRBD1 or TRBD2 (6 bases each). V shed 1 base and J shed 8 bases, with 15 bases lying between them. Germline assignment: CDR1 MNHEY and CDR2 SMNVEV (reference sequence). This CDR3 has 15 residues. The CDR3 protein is CASSLFGDRRDEQFF. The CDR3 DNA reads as TGTGCCAGCAGTTTATTTGGTGACAGGAGGGATGAGCAGTTCTTC.

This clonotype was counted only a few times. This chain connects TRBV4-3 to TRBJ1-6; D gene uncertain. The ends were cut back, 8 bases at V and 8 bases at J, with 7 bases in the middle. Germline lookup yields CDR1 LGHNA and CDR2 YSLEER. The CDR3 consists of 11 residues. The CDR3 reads CASGDYSPLHF. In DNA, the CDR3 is TGCGCCAGCGGCGACTATTCACCCCTCCACTTT.

CDR3 loop: CASSLGGGGAWQPQHF. CDR3 coding DNA: TGTGCCAGCAGCTTAGGTGGTGGGGGCGCTTGGCAGCCCCAGCATTTT. This chain uses TRBV7-9 with TRBJ1-5, with D tentatively TRBD1 (6 bases). Between the trimmed V and J ends, which lost 1 base and 7 bases, there was a span of 17 bases. Germline V gives CDR1 SEHNR, CDR2 FQNEAQ (reference sequence). This CDR3 comprises 16 residues.

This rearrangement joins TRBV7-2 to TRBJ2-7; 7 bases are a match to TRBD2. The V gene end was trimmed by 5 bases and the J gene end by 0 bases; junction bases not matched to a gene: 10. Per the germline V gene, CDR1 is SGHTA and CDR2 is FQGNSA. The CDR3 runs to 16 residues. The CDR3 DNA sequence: TGTGCCAGCAGCCCGAACCCTAGCGGAACCTCCTACGAGCAGTACTTC. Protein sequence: CASSPNPSGTSYEQYF.

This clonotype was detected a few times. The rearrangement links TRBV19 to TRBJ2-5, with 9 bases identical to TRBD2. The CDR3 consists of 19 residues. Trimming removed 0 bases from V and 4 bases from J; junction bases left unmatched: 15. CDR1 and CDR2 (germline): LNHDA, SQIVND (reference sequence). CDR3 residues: CASSIERVLGGGAAETQYF. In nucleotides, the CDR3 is TGTGCCAGTAGTATAGAAAGGGTCCTCGGCGGGGGGGCCGCAGAGACCCAGTACTTC.

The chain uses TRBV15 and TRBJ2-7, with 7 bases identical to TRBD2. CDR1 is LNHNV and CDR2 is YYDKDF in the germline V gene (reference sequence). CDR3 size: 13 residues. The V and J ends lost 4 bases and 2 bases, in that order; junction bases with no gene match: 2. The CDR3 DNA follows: TGTGCCACCAGCAAAGGGACTACCTACGAGCAGTACTTC. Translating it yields CATSKGTTYEQYF. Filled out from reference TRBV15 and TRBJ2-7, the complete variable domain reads DAMVIQNPRYQVTQFGKPVTLSCSQTLNHNVMYWYQQKSSQAPKLLFHYYDKDFNNEADTPDNFQSRRPNTSFCFLDIRSPGLGDTAMYLCATSKGTTYEQYFGPGTRLTVT.

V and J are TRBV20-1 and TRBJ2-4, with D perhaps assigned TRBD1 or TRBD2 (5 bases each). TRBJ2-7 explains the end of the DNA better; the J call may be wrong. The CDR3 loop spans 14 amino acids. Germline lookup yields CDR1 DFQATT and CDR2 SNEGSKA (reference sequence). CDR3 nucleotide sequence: TGCAGTGCTAGAGACCGGGACGGAGGATACGAGCAGTACTTC. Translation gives CSARDRDGGYEQYF.

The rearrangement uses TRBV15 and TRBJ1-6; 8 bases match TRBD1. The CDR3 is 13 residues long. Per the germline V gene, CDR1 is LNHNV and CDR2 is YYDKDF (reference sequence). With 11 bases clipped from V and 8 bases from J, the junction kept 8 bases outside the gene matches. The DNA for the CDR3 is TGTGCCGCCGGAGGACAGGGACATTCACCCCTCCACTTT. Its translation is CAAGGQGHSPLHF.

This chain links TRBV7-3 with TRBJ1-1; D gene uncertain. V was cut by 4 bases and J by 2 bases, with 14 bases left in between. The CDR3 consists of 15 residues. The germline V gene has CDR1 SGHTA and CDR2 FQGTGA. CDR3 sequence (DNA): TGTGCCAGCAGCTACGGACCGAGTGAAAACACTGAAGCTTTCTTT. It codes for CASSYGPSENTEAFF.

The CDR3 reads CASSFRGGLHEQFF. Here the CDR3 DNA reads TGTGCCAGCAGCTTTCGGGGGGGCCTCCATGAGCAGTTCTTC. V usage is TRBV7-6 and J usage is TRBJ2-1; 8 positions match TRBD2. Germline V gene sequence: CDR1 SGHVS, CDR2 FNYEAQ. The junction had 6 bases not matched to a gene; V was cut back by 3 bases and J by 8 bases. The CDR3 covers 14 residues.

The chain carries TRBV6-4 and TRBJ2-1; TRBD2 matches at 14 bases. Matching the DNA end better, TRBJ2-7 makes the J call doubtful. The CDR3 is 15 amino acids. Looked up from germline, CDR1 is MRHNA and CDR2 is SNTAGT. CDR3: CASSGTSGGYNEQYF. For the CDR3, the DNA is TGTGCCAGCAGTGGGACTAGCGGGGGGTACAATGAGCAGTACTTC.

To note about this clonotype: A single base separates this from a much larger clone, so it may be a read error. The CDR3 sequence: CVSMGEQGHGYTF. The CDR3 coding sequence is TGTGTCAGCATGGGGGAACAGGGGCATGGCTACACCTTC. The chain is built from TRBV3-1 and TRBJ1-2; 7 bases are shared with TRBD1. Per germline, CDR1 LGHDT and CDR2 YNNKEL (reference sequence). The CDR3 is 13 residues long.

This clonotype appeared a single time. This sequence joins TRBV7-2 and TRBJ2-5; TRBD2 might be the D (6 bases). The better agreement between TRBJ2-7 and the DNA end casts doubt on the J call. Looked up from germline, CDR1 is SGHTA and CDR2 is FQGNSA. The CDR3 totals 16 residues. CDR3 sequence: CASNIVRGEVRYEQYF. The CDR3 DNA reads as TGTGCCAGCAACATCGTTCGAGGGGAGGTCAGGTACGAGCAGTACTTC.

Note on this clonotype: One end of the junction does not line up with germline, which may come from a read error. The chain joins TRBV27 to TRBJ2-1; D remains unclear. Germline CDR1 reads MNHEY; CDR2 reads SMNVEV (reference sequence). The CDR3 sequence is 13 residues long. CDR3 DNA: TGTGCCAGCAGTTCCTACAAATACAAGGAGCAGTTCTTC. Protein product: CASSSYKYKEQFF.

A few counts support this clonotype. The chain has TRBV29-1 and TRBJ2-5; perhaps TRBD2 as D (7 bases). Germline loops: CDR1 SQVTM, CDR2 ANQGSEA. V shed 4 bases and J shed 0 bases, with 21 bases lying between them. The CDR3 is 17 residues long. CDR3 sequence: CSVVIGRRGRNQETQYF. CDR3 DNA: TGCAGCGTTGTAATCGGCCGGCGGGGGCGAAACCAAGAGACCCAGTACTTC.

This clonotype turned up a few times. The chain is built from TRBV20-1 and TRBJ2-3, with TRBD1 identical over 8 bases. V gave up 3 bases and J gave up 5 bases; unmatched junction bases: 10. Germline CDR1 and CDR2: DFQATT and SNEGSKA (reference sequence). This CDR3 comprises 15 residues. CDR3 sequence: CSARTDRVKGDTQYF. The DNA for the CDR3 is TGCAGTGCTAGGACGGACAGGGTCAAGGGAGATACGCAGTATTTT.

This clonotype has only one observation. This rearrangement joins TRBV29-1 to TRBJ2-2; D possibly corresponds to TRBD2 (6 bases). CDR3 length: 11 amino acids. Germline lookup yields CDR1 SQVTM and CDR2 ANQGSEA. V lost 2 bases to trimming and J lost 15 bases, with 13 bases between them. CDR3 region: CSVEKAGTVFF. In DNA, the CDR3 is TGCAGCGTTGAAAAGGCGGGGACGGTGTTTTTT.